This T cell receptor beta chain was retrieved from a study of cytomegalovirus exposure and HLA in healthy donors. The PCR was carried out with 60 Vbeta primers and 13 Jbeta primers. Sequencing used immunoSEQ multiplex PCR; TCRdb keeps in-frame clones, though not all of them. The table includes approximately 190,000 clones, 82% detected once. CDR1 and CDR2 (germline): SGHTA, FQGTGA. The CDR3 runs to 15 residues. The V end lost 5 bases, the J end lost 1 base, and 9 bases lay between the germline ends. This receptor was taken from a boy aged 2 to 10 in good health and CMV-seronegative. The sample comprised PBMCs. V and J are TRBV7-3 and TRBJ2-6, with D perhaps TRBD2 (5 bases). The CDR3 DNA sequence: TGTGCCAGCAGCCCCCCGGGGTCTGGGGCCAACGTCCTGACTTTC. Protein: CASSPPGSGANVLTF.